Below, 4 T cell receptor beta chains from the same sample are listed, as sequenced in a study of blood T cell repertoires in COVID-19. Sequenced by immunoSEQ multiplex PCR; TCRdb stores in-frame clones only, minus some. The sample records 250,000 to 350,000 clones, approximately 90% being singletons. The sample was peripheral blood. The receptor set was obtained from a woman in her forties or fifties with active or convalescent COVID-19.

This chain connects TRBV15 to TRBJ1-5; D not resolved. Germline CDR1 LNHNV, CDR2 YYDKDF (reference sequence). The CDR3 runs to 15 residues. The V end lost 2 bases, the J end lost 8 bases, and 16 bases lay between the germline ends. CDR3 region: CATSRTSDLGEPQHF. The CDR3 DNA sequence: TGTGCCACCAGCAGAACGTCAGACTTAGGAGAGCCCCAGCATTTT. The complete variable domain, with remaining parts taken from reference TRBV15 and TRBJ1-5, reads DAMVIQNPRYQVTQFGKPVTLSCSQTLNHNVMYWYQQKSSQAPKLLFHYYDKDFNNEADTPDNFQSRRPNTSFCFLDIRSPGLGDTAMYLCATSRTSDLGEPQHFGDGTRLSIL.

V is TRBV9 and J is TRBJ2-2; TRBD2 matches 8 bases. Germline V gives CDR1 SGDLS, CDR2 YYNGEE. The V gene end was trimmed by 3 bases and the J gene end by 2 bases; junction bases not matched to a gene: 12. The CDR3 is made up of 18 amino acids. CDR3 sequence (DNA): TGTGCCAGCAGCGGGCCGGGACTAGAGATAACTAACACCGGGGAGCTGTTTTTT. Translating it yields CASSGPGLEITNTGELFF.

A word on this clone: The sample contains more than one DNA sequence encoding this CDR3. The chain has TRBV9 and TRBJ2-7; D is unresolved. The germline V gene has CDR1 SGDLS and CDR2 YYNGEE. V lost 0 bases, J lost 0 bases, and 7 bases lay in between. This CDR3 is 14 amino acids long. The CDR3, as DNA: TGTGCCAGCAGCGTAGCAACTGGCTCCTACGAGCAGTACTTC. Protein product: CASSVATGSYEQYF.

The chain uses TRBV7-2 and TRBJ2-1; the match to TRBD2 covers 8 bases. CDR1 and CDR2 from the germline V gene are SGHTA and FQGNSA. The CDR3 loop spans 15 amino acids. The trim removed 5 bases at V and 7 bases at J, leaving 10 bases unmatched. The DNA for the CDR3 is TGTGCCAGCAGCGCCGGAAGCGGGAGATTGAATGAGCAGTTCTTC. It yields the protein CASSAGSGRLNEQFF.